Following are 26 T cell receptor beta chains from one sample sequenced in a study of shared clonotypes between healthy human individuals. TCRdb's table, derived via immunoSEQ multiplex PCR, lists solely in-frame clones and lacks some. The sample lists over 2 million clones, roughly 95% occurring once. CD45RO-negative cells were positively selected for CCR7, leaving out terminally differentiated effector memory CD45RA+ cells. The sample comprised naive CD8+ T cells sorted from blood. The receptors shown here come from a man aged 18-30 years in good health.

The chain recombines TRBV10-3 with TRBJ1-3; D is ambiguous. The ends were cut back, 6 bases at V and 3 bases at J, with 9 bases in the middle. This CDR3 has 13 amino acids. Looked up from germline, CDR1 is ENHRY and CDR2 is SYGVKD. This CDR3 reads CAISPALGNTIYF. CDR3 coding DNA: TGTGCCATCAGCCCGGCCCTTGGAAACACCATATATTTT.

The chain employs TRBV4-3 and TRBJ2-2, with 11 bases aligning to TRBD2. Germline V gene data show CDR1 as LGHNA and CDR2 as YSLEER. The CDR3 sequence is 18 residues long. Germline trimming cut 2 bases from V and 2 bases from J; bases unmatched to any gene: 7. The CDR3 loop reads CASSQLLAGESNTGELFF. CDR3 DNA sequence: TGCGCCAGCAGCCAACTACTAGCGGGGGAAAGCAACACCGGGGAGCTGTTTTTT.

The gene calls are TRBV6-5 and TRBJ1-1, with TRBD1 matching over 8 bases. Germline-derived CDR1 and CDR2 are MNHEY and SVGAGI. The J segment lost 5 bases and the V segment lost 2 bases, leaving 7 bases of the junction unmatched. The CDR3 consists of 15 residues. CDR3 in amino acids: CASSYGTGVRTEAFF. CDR3 in DNA: TGTGCCAGCAGTTACGGGACAGGCGTTCGGACTGAAGCTTTCTTT.

The chain has TRBV7-9 and TRBJ2-7, with D maybe TRBD1 (5 bases). Trimming left V 4 bases short and J 3 bases short, with 13 bases between. The CDR3 is 14 amino acids. CDR1 SEHNR and CDR2 FQNEAQ come from the germline V gene (reference sequence). The CDR3 nucleotides are TGTGCCAGCAGCTCCTCCCTGGACATCTACGAGCAGTACTTC. This codes for CASSSSLDIYEQYF.

The chain carries TRBV2 and TRBJ1-1; 7 bases align to TRBD1. V trimming: 10 bases; J trimming: 4 bases; junction bases outside the gene matches: 3. Germline CDR1 is SNHLY and CDR2 is FYNNEI. The CDR3 consists of 11 residues. This CDR3 is CANPGGTEAFF. The CDR3 DNA is TGTGCCAACCCAGGGGGCACTGAAGCTTTCTTT.

The CDR3 region is CSVEEIRNGGYEQYF. DNA for the CDR3: TGCAGCGTTGAAGAGATCAGAAATGGGGGTTACGAGCAGTACTTC. The V gene is TRBV29-1, the J gene TRBJ2-7; the D call may be TRBD1 or TRBD2 (5 bases each). Deletions cut 0 bases from V and 4 bases from J, with 16 bases between. The CDR3 extends over 15 amino acids. Germline-derived CDR1 and CDR2 are SQVTM and ANQGSEA.

In its sample, this clone was seen once. The rearrangement uses TRBV6-5 and TRBJ2-5; 7 bases agree with TRBD2. The CDR3 is 15 amino acids. Germline V lookup: CDR1 MNHEY, CDR2 SVGAGI. V lost 6 bases to trimming and J lost 5 bases; unmatched junction nucleotides: 12. The chain's CDR3 is CASSPMGGGGETQYF. CDR3 coding DNA: TGTGCCAGCAGCCCCATGGGCGGGGGAGGGGAGACCCAGTACTTC.

The chain recombines TRBV6-5 with TRBJ1-1; D not resolved. Per the germline V gene, CDR1 is MNHEY and CDR2 is SVGAGI. Trimming removed 5 bases from V and 8 bases from J, with 18 bases in between. The CDR3 loop spans 14 amino acids. The CDR3 is CASSGLWGSREAFF. In DNA form, the CDR3 reads TGTGCCAGCAGTGGACTTTGGGGTTCTAGGGAAGCTTTCTTT.

The V and J genes are TRBV6-6 and TRBJ2-3; D gene unclear. V was shortened by 2 bases and J by 1 base, with 7 bases between the two germline ends. Germline V gene sequence: CDR1 MNHNY, CDR2 SVGAGI (reference sequence). This CDR3 spans 14 amino acids. Written as DNA, the CDR3 is TGTGCCAGCAGTTACCATCAGGGCACAGATACGCAGTATTTT. Protein sequence: CASSYHQGTDTQYF.

The chain combines TRBV6-6 with TRBJ2-7; 7 bases fit TRBD1. V trimming: 2 bases; J trimming: 0 bases; junction bases outside the gene matches: 4. From germline, CDR1 is MNHNY and CDR2 SVGAGI (reference sequence). The CDR3 is made up of 15 amino acids. For the CDR3, the DNA is TGTGCCAGCAGTTACCTGACAGGGCTCTCCTACGAGCAGTACTTC. This translates into CASSYLTGLSYEQYF.

The CDR3 nucleotides read TGTGCCAGCAGTTCCCCTGGGACAGATAGATACAATGAGCAGTTCTTC. Translating it yields CASSSPGTDRYNEQFF. The chain carries TRBV27 and TRBJ2-1; 7 nucleotides match TRBD1. CDR1 is MNHEY and CDR2 is SMNVEV in the germline V gene (reference sequence). The junction had 10 bases not matched to a gene; V was cut back by 4 bases and J by 4 bases. This CDR3 has 16 residues.

The chain carries TRBV6-5 and TRBJ1-5, with TRBD1 matching 7 bases. The V and J ends lost 7 bases and 3 bases, in that order; junction bases with no gene match: 6. CDR3 length equals 14 residues. Germline CDR1 is MNHEY and CDR2 is SVGAGI. The DNA for the CDR3 is TGTGCCAGCATTACGACAGGGCTCAATCAGCCCCAGCATTTT. Encoded protein: CASITTGLNQPQHF.

The rearrangement links TRBV30 to TRBJ2-1; TRBD2 agrees at 8 bases. Trimming at V came to 5 bases and at J to 4 bases, leaving 7 bases not matched to a gene. CDR3 length equals 14 residues. Germline CDR1 reads GTSNPN; CDR2 reads SVGIG (reference sequence). In DNA, the CDR3 is TGTGCCTGGGGCCTGGGACTAGGATACAATGAGCAGTTCTTC. It encodes CAWGLGLGYNEQFF.

On this clone: This specimen includes other DNA sequences encoding the same CDR3. The V and J genes are TRBV11-3 and TRBJ2-3, with unresolved D. Trimming pared 5 bases from V and 0 bases from J, leaving 6 bases between. The CDR3 loop spans 13 amino acids. Germline assignment: CDR1 SGHNT and CDR2 YENEEA. CDR3 sequence reads: CASSLGSTDTQYF. CDR3 nucleotides: TGTGCCAGCAGCCTCGGCAGCACAGATACGCAGTATTTT.

The chain joins TRBV7-8 to TRBJ2-7; D might be TRBD1 (5 bases). This CDR3 is built from 16 residues. Germline CDR1 reads SGHVS; CDR2 reads FQNEAQ. The V end lost 4 bases, the J end lost 2 bases, and 18 bases lay between the germline ends. The CDR3 DNA sequence: TGTGCCAGCAGCTCCCGGTTCGAGACAGTCCCCTACGAGCAGTACTTC. Protein: CASSSRFETVPYEQYF. The full variable domain, its missing parts supplied by reference TRBV7-8 and TRBJ2-7, is GAGVSQSPRYKVAKRGQDVALRCDPISGHVSLFWYQQALGQGPEFLTYFQNEAQLDKSGLPSDRFFAERPEGSVSTLKIQRTQQEDSAVYLCASSSRFETVPYEQYFGPGTRLTVT.

The gene calls are TRBV18 and TRBJ2-5; D remains unclear. From germline, CDR1 is KGHSH and CDR2 LQKENI. Trimming shortened V by 4 bases and J by 1 base, and 10 bases separated the two germline ends. This CDR3 has 14 amino acids. This CDR3 is CASSRLVSQETQYF. In DNA, the CDR3 is TGTGCCAGCTCACGGTTGGTGAGCCAAGAGACCCAGTACTTC.

The chain uses TRBV6-5 and TRBJ1-1; 9 positions agree with TRBD1. The V gene end was trimmed by 7 bases and the J gene end by 4 bases; junction bases not matched to a gene: 7. The CDR3 has 14 amino acids. The germline V gene encodes CDR1 MNHEY and CDR2 SVGAGI. The CDR3 protein is CASTETGGVTEAFF. The CDR3 DNA sequence: TGTGCCAGCACAGAGACAGGGGGAGTCACTGAAGCTTTCTTT.

The chain has TRBV18 and TRBJ2-1; 9 positions agree with TRBD2. CDR3 size: 17 residues. CDR1 and CDR2 (germline): KGHSH, LQKENI. J gave up 3 bases and V 2 bases, and 8 bases lay outside the gene matches. This CDR3 reads CASSPIGSGGLYNEQFF. Written as DNA, the CDR3 is TGTGCCAGCTCACCAATCGGTAGCGGGGGCCTCTACAATGAGCAGTTCTTC.

The gene calls are TRBV19 and TRBJ2-2; 8 bases are shared with TRBD2. The CDR3 has 17 residues. Germline V CDR1 and CDR2: LNHDA, SQIVND (reference sequence). The trim removed 4 bases at V and 0 bases at J, leaving 7 bases unmatched. CDR3 coding DNA: TGTGCCAGTAGTACATTACTAGCGGCCGCGAACACCGGGGAGCTGTTTTTT. Encoded protein: CASSTLLAAANTGELFF.

The chain combines TRBV28 with TRBJ1-4, with D unclear. Germline lookup yields CDR1 MDHEN and CDR2 SYDVKM. This CDR3 is built from 19 residues. The germline V and J ends were trimmed by 3 bases and 7 bases, with 27 bases remaining between them. CDR3 coding DNA: TGTGCCAGCAGTTTTAGAAAAGGCAGCTCCACGAGGACTGTTGAAAAACTGTTTTTT. It is translated as CASSFRKGSSTRTVEKLFF.

V is TRBV6-6 and J is TRBJ2-7, with D unresolved. CDR1 and CDR2 from the germline V gene are MNHNY and SVGAGI (reference sequence). The CDR3 runs to 11 residues. Trimming took 5 bases from V and 4 from J, leaving 6 bases between them. CDR3 bases: TGTGCCAGCAGTCTACAATACGAGCAGTACTTC. Translation gives CASSLQYEQYF.

Details on this clone: The same CDR3 can be traced to other DNA sequences in this sample. The chain recombines TRBV28 with TRBJ2-7; tentatively, D is TRBD2 (5 bases). V was pared by 2 bases and J by 2 bases, with 10 bases between. Per germline, CDR1 MDHEN and CDR2 SYDVKM. The CDR3 length is 14 residues. The CDR3 loop is CASSLRGGPYEQYF. In nucleotides, the CDR3 is TGTGCCAGCAGTTTACGCGGAGGTCCCTACGAGCAGTACTTC.

The chain uses TRBV10-3 and TRBJ2-1; 8 bases are a match to TRBD2. The CDR3 is 14 residues long. Germline V gives CDR1 ENHRY, CDR2 SYGVKD. CDR3 coding DNA: TGTGAATTATGGGAGCGGGAGCCCAACAATGAGCAGTTCTTC. This translates into CELWEREPNNEQFF.

The rearrangement uses TRBV5-6 and TRBJ2-7; D gene uncertain. Germline assignment: CDR1 SGHDT and CDR2 YYEEEE. V was clipped by 1 base and J by 3 bases, with 8 bases between them. The CDR3 runs to 13 residues. The CDR3 DNA is TGTGCCAGCAGCTTGAGCAGTCTCTACGAGCAGTACTTC. Translating gives CASSLSSLYEQYF.

The rearrangement links TRBV28 to TRBJ2-5; TRBD2 matches at 9 bases. Losses at the gene ends were 7 bases for V and 0 bases for J; bases not matched to a gene: 9. Germline V gene data show CDR1 as MDHEN and CDR2 as SYDVKM. The CDR3 spans 16 residues. The CDR3 sequence: CASKVSGGPYQETQYF. As DNA, the CDR3 is TGTGCCAGCAAGGTCAGCGGGGGGCCGTACCAAGAGACCCAGTACTTC.

This clone has a handful of counts. The V gene is TRBV5-6, the J gene TRBJ2-5; no clear D. The CDR3 extends over 13 amino acids. V shed 4 bases and J shed 4 bases, with 11 bases lying between them. Germline CDR1 and CDR2: SGHDT and YYEEEE. CDR3 DNA sequence: TGTGCCAGCAGCCCAACCTCGGGAGAGACCCAGTACTTC. The encoded protein is CASSPTSGETQYF. The whole variable domain, filled in from reference TRBV5-6 and TRBJ2-5, reads DAGVTQSPTHLIKTRGQQVTLRCSPKSGHDTVSWYQQALGQGPQFIFQYYEEEERQRGNFPDRFSGHQFPNYSSELNVNALLLGDSALYLCASSPTSGETQYFGPGTRLLVL.